This T cell receptor beta chain was sequenced for a study of OX40 agonist ivuxolimab in advanced cancers. Across the whole study: Cancers in dose escalation were hepatocellular, melanoma, renal cell and head and neck. Antecedent anti-PD-1, anti-PD-L1 or anti-CTLA-4 therapy was permissible, with about 40% having received some. Points from the study as a whole: In CD8+ T cells, expanded clones were on average more numerous than in CD4+. Expanded peripheral T-cell antigen specificity went undetermined.

The table came from immunoSEQ multiplex PCR; TCRdb's copy has only in-frame clones and leaves some out. The repertoire holds approximately 80,000 clones, with roughly 88% as singletons. Looked up from germline, CDR1 is SGHRS and CDR2 is YFSETQ. CDR3 length: 15 residues. V gave up 5 bases and J gave up 1 base, with 16 bases separating them. With respect to this clone: Its antigen is not known.

The chain uses TRBV5-1 and TRBJ2-7; a weak D match, TRBD2 (7 bases). This clonotype was obtained from an adult with an advanced solid tumor such as melanoma, head and neck, liver or kidney cancer. The sample here was CD4+ or CD8+ T cells sorted from blood, taken in a trial of the OX40 agonist ivuxolimab. CDR3 sequence: CASSVAGAGSYEQYF. The CDR3 DNA reads TGCGCCAGCAGTGTTGCGGGGGCTGGATCCTACGAGCAGTACTTC. Combining the CDR3 with reference TRBV5-1 and TRBJ2-7 gives the whole variable domain KAGVTQTPRYLIKTRGQQVTLSCSPISGHRSVSWYQQTPGQGLQFLFEYFSETQRNKGNFPGRFSGRQFSNSRSEMNVSTLELGDSALYLCASSVAGAGSYEQYFGPGTRLTVT.